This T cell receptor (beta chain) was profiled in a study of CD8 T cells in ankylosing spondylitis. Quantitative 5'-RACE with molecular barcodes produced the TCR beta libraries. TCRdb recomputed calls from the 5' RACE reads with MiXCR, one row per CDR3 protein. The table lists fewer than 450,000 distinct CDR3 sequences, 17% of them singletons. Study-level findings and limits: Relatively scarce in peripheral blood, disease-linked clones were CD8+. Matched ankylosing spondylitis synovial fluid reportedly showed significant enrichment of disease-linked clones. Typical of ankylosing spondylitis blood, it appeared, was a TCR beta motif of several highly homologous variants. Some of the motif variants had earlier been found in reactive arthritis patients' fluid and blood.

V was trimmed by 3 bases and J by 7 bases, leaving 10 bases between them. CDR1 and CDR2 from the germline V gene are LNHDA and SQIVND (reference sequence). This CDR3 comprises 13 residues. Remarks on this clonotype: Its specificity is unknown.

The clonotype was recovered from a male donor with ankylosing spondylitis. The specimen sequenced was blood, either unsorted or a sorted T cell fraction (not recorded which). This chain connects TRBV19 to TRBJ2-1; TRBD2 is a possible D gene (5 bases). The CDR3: CASSMRGWNEQFF. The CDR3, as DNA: TGTGCCAGTAGTATGAGAGGGTGGAATGAGCAGTTCTTC.